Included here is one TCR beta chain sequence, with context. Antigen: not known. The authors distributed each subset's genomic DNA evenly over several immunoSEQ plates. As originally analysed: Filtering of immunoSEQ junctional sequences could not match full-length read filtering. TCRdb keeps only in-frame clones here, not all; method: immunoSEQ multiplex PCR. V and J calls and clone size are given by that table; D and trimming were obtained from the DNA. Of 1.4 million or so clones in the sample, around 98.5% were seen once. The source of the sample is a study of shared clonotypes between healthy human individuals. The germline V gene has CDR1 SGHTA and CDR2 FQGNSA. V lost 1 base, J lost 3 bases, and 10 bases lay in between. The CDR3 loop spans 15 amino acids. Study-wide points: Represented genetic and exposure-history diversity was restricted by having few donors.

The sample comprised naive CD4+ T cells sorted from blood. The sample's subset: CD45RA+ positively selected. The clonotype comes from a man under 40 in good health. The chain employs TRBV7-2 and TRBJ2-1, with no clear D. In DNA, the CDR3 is TGTGCCAGCAGCTTAGGTGGCAGACTCTACAATGAGCAGTTCTTC. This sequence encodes CASSLGGRLYNEQFF.